This record concerns one TCR beta chain sequence. The antigen this receptor binds is unknown. Base qualities were left out, and no much larger clone turns up one base away. Libraries came from the immunoSEQ multiplex PCR assay. For the multiplex PCR, a mixture combining 60 forward primers for TCR Vbeta segments and 13 reverse primers for TCR Jbeta segments was used. A multiplex PCR assay on genomic DNA amplified the CDR3 region of rearranged TCR beta genes. The amplified TCR beta libraries were sequenced on the Illumina HiSeq System as 87-base-pair reads. As for the original processing: In a later analysis, 70 million to 95 million unique TCR beta chains were counted across the 650 to 700 repertoires, and about 10 million of these chains were shared by at least two donors. A nearest-neighbor algorithm error-corrected the raw reads and collapsed the reads into unique sequences, merging closely related sequences to remove PCR and sequencing errors. To assign V, D and J gene segments, CDR3 sequences were aligned to IMGT reference sequences. Each retained sequence needed at least a six-nucleotide match to both a V gene segment and a J gene segment. A rearrangement was called productive if the CDR3 had no stop codons and remained in frame with V and J, and every other rearrangement was called non-productive. Following IMGT convention, CDR3 was defined as the stretch from the second conserved V-encoded cysteine up to the conserved J-encoded phenylalanine. Sequences without an unambiguous match to a single V gene segment were excluded from the earlier analysis of almost 600 of the donors. An earlier analysis of several hundred of the donors called V segments functional above 56.7% productive rearrangements and segregating when the between-donor standard deviation exceeded 5%. A statistical classification framework was built to diagnose cytomegalovirus status from the catalog of TCR beta chain sequences. In a later analysis, TCR nucleotide sequences were compared against IMGT/GENE-DB human TR gene sequences so that V and J genes could be assigned. Using the TCRdist pipeline, a later analysis assigned CDR3 sequences along with most-parsimonious VDJ recombination scenarios. In a later analysis, each TCR beta chain was defined by its CDR3 amino acid sequence together with its V-gene family, and reads lacking a unique V-gene family were excluded. In a later analysis, approximately 640 highly shared, low-generation-probability nucleotide sequences were removed to address suspected cross-contamination and a sequencing artifact. In a later analysis, a clonal expansion index was calculated for each public chain from normalized within-repertoire ranks of inferred template counts. A later analysis computed generation probabilities with a VDJ recombination model fitted to out-of-frame rearrangements, and checked the results against IGoR. Hypergeometric tests were used in a later analysis to score TCR-TCR, TCR-HLA and TCR-CMV co-occurrence, with a repertoire-size bias correction applied to the TCR pairs. In a later analysis, false discovery rates were estimated by permuting HLA or CMV assignments 20 times. In a later analysis, co-occurring TCRs were grouped using DBSCAN, and TCRdist sequence similarity was added for clustering within HLA-allele-positive subsets. Co-occurrence clustering excluded repertoires with fewer than 30,000 or more than 120,000 public chains, plus five with anomalous nucleotide sharing. TCRdb obtained this table from immuneACCESS and retained in-frame rearrangements with V and J assigned. These tables miss some clones; where compared with another copy, unresolved V genes account for less than half of the shortfall, and the remainder is unexplained. V, J and clone size were drawn from that table, and D and trimming were deduced from the DNA. Across this sample there are some 150,000 clones, with around 75% seen only once. The ten largest clones add up to over 6% of the sample.

The record originates from a study of cytomegalovirus exposure and HLA in healthy donors (dated by TCRdb to about 2017). For the study in its entirety: An earlier analysis of several hundred of the donors reported approximately 260 Gb of sequence data and 90 million to 120 million unique TCR beta sequences obtained from approximately 180 million T cells. About 330 gigabases of sequencing data and roughly 81 million unique TCR sequences made up an early release that covered nearly 650 HLA-typed donors. The genetic ancestry cluster associated with self-reported Caucasian donors included 81% of the roughly 410 genotyped donors. The study was designed to test whether signatures of past pathogen exposure could be identified by cataloging public T cell receptors. The study profiled the T cell repertoires of 550 to 700 subjects by immunosequencing and related them to cytomegalovirus serostatus. A separate validation cohort of some 130 different subjects was used in addition to the roughly 700-subject first cohort. High-throughput TCR immunosequencing, statistical association of individual TCRs with disease status, and machine learning were combined to predict cytomegalovirus infection status. A later analysis re-analyzed previously published TCR beta repertoires from 650 to 800 donors and added high-resolution HLA genotyping to study TCR occurrence patterns. Rather than using new phenotypic data, the later analysis identified candidate immune exposures from TCR beta sequences and from how often those sequences occurred across donors. An earlier analysis of about 600 of the donors used high-throughput TCR beta sequencing to judge whether each TCR beta V gene segment behaved as functional or pseudogenic. Alongside the repertoire data, information on donor age, sex, ethnicity and CMV serostatus was compiled. A later genetic analysis used genome-wide SNP genotypes for about 65% of the roughly 670 donors, treating that subset as a discovery cohort. All discovery cohort repertoires had been generated on a single sequencing platform. HLA typing covered class I and class II loci at four-digit resolution. Typing coverage differed by locus: A, B, C, DRB1 and DQB1 were typed in roughly 620-630 donors, DQA1 in about 500, DPA1 in some 570, and DPB1 in 472. Roughly five DR-DQ haplotypes were handled as single units for association and clustering, since linkage in the cohort was strong. Among approximately 370 genotyped donors of the cohort, an average of around 240,000 unique TCR beta nucleotide sequences was sequenced per donor, of which 15% to 20% were non-productive.

The cohort was made up of several hundred healthy bone marrow donors. All cohort members were sampled while nominally healthy, although unrecorded immune exposures were likely present. The donor tested CMV seropositive, placing the donor among the 289 seropositive members of the cohort. A peripheral blood sample was provided by each donor, and peripheral blood mononuclear cells were used for TCR beta sequencing. Genomic DNA was extracted from the blood cell samples with the Qiagen DNeasy Blood Extraction Kit. Paper-wide results and their limitations: According to the authors, the approach could potentially be generalized to other disease states and immunological phenotypes. In a later analysis, most CMV-associated TCR beta chains were found to appear HLA-restricted, with HLA associations seemingly driven largely by CMV exposure. An association between a missense DCLRE1C variant and V-gene and J-gene trimming of TCR beta chains was found in a later genetic analysis and replicated in an independent cohort. According to a later analysis, parvovirus B19, influenza, CMV and Epstein-Barr virus appeared linked to several top co-occurrence clusters. Because HLA typing was missing for some donors at each locus, association tests included only the typed subset. In both the original and validation cohorts, the classifier was reported to diagnose cytomegalovirus status with high specificity and sensitivity. A later genetic analysis reported fewer N-insertions in productive TCRs among donors in an Asian-associated ancestry cluster than the roughly 690-donor mean. Roughly uniform sequencing depth across donors was assumed in presence/absence analyses, although this assumption may not hold. In a later analysis, HLA-associated TCR beta chains showed more clonal expansion and lower generation probabilities than non-associated chains that were equally common. Linkage disequilibrium might explain the correlated functional status among segregating V segments, but an unknown experimental factor could not be excluded. Specific HLA alleles were associated with 16,951 TCR beta sequences at a false discovery rate of 0.05 in a later analysis. According to a later analysis, TCR association rates differed among HLA loci, with DRB1 alleles showing the most associated TCRs and HLA-C alleles showing the fewest. In an earlier analysis of more than 500 of the donors, most TCR beta V segments appeared in productive rearrangements about 87% or about 30% of the time, broadly matching IMGT annotations. In vitro tests confirmed that a few of the cytomegalovirus-associated TCR beta chains recognize cytomegalovirus antigens. For the cohort, immune exposure information was limited to CMV serostatus. Most TCR sequences were seen in very few donors, while some public TCRs were found in many individuals. In the study, 150 to 200 TCR beta chains were listed as associated with cytomegalovirus. Because counts were too low, 15 to 20 rarely observed V segments, including chromosome 9 orphons, were excluded from the earlier analysis of around 640 of the donors. A further reported finding was that TCR beta sequences accurately predicted the HLA-A and HLA-B alleles for most subjects in the first cohort. In this cohort, only TCR beta chains were sequenced, and detectable features were limited by the absence of alpha or paired-chain data. A group of highly shared sequence variants was considered likely to be a technical artifact of the sequencing pipeline. Strong co-occurrence of HLA alleles, especially DR and DQ, made assigning TCR associations to individual alleles difficult.

The sequencing input was PBMCs. The sequence came from a man younger than 45 in good health and CMV-seropositive.

CDR3 reads: CASSNTGSVSEAFF. The DNA sequence reads TGTGCCAGCAGCAATACAGGGTCGGTCTCTGAAGCTTTCTTT. This sequence uses TRBV5-6 and TRBJ1-1, and perhaps TRBD1 as D gene, on 6 matching bases. The germline V gene encodes CDR1 SGHDT and CDR2 YYEEEE. V gives up 4 bases and J gives up 6 bases, and the segment between their germline ends measures 16 bases. The CDR3 runs 14 amino acids, cysteine and phenylalanine included. The retained sequence is limited to the CDR3, 42 bases, with the frame set at the first base.